This T cell receptor (beta chain) was sequenced during a study of blood T cell repertoires in COVID-19 (dated by TCRdb to 2018 to 2021). General notes on the study: Collaborator samples came from the United States, Italy and Spain and covered acute and convalescent phases of COVID-19. The prospective study material was composed of cDNA or gDNA derived from T cells, B-cell-depleted T cells, or PBMCs. Subjects who had been exposed to COVID-19, were actively infected with it, or had recovered from it provided the deeply sampled blood TCRbeta repertoires that made up the dataset. The repertoires were made available in a free public database intended to serve as a resource for research on the immune response to SARS-CoV-2. Samples came from the ongoing ImmuneRACE study (first 160 participants) plus 1,254 subjects from 6 global collaborators. Nearly every sample came with metadata listing a de-identified subject ID, COVID-19 status, age in years and sex. Where HLA class I and class II types were available, the types were taken from metadata supplied by the sample provider, not from assay-based typing.

Paper-wide results and their limitations: The amount of clinical and demographic metadata varied by source and participant and was provided uncurated.

TCRbeta CDR3 regions were amplified from genomic DNA by means of the immunoSEQ Assay, a bias-controlled multiplex PCR. Processing in the source paper ran as follows. Nucleated cell counts per sample were estimated from amplification of reference gene primers within the assay. Sequence reads were collapsed and filtered to measure the absolute abundance of every unique TCRbeta CDR3 rearrangement. For each sample, productive Simpson clonality was calculated as the square root of Simpson's diversity index across productive rearrangements. In its TCRdb copy, this immuneACCESS table keeps in-frame sequences only and misses some clones. Where compared with another copy, unresolved V genes explain less than half of these, and the others have no known cause. Clone size and V and J calls were adopted from that table, with D and trimming inferred from the DNA. This sample gives roughly 160,000 clones in total; about four fifths of them show up just once. Around 2% of the sample rests with the top ten.

Counted from cysteine to phenylalanine, this CDR3 has 15 amino acids. The read is trimmed to its CDR3 DNA, 45 bases read in frame from base 1. Per the germline V gene, SNHLY is the CDR1 and FYNNEI is the CDR2. The junction carries 14 bases between V and J, which are trimmed by 6 bases and 2 bases respectively. Each collaborating institution followed its own protocols to collect whole blood in K2EDTA tubes. For TCRbeta analysis, collaborators shipped samples as frozen whole blood, isolated PBMCs, or DNA extracted from either of those sample types. Concerning this clone: Its antigen specificity is not known. No base quality values were provided; no much bigger clone lies one nucleotide off.

Sequencing was carried out using peripheral blood. The TCR originated in a woman at least 80 years old with acute or convalescent COVID-19. Recombination joined TRBV2 with TRBJ1-5; confidence is insufficient to name the D gene. The CDR3: CASRTKSDGNQPQHF. In nucleotide form, the sequence is TGTGCCAGCAGAACAAAGTCCGATGGCAATCAGCCCCAGCATTTT.